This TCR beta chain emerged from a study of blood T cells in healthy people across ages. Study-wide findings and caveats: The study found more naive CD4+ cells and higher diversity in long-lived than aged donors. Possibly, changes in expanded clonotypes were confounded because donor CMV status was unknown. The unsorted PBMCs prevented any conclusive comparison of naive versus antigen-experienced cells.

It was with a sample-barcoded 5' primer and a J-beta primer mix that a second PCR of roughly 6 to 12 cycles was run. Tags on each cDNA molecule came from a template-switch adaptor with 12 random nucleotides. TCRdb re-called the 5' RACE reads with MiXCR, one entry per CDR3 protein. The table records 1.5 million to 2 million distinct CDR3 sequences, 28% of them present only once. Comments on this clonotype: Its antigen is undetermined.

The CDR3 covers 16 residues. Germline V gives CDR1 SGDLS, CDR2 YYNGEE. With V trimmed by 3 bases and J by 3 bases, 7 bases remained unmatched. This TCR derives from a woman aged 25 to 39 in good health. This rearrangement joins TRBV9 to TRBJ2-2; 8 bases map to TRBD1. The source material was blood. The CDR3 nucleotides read TGTGCCAGCAGCGCAACGACAGGGGCGGACACCGGGGAGCTGTTTTTT. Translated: CASSATTGADTGELFF.